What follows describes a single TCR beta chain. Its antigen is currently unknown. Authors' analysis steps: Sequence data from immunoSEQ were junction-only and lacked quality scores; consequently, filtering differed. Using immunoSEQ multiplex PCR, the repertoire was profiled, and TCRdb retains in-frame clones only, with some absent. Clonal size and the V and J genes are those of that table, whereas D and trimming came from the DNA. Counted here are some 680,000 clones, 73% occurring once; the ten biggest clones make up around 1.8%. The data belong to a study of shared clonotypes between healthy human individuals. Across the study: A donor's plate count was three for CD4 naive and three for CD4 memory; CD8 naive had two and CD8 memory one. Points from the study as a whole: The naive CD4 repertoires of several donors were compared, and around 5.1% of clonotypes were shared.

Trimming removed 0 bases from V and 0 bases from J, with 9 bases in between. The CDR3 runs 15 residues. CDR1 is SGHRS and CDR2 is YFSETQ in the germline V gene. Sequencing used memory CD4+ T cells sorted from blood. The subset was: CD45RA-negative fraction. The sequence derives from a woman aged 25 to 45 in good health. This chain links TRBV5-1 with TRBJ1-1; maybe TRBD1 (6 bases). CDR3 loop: CASSLVGGMNTEAFF. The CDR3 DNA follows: TGCGCCAGCAGCTTGGTAGGGGGGATGAACACTGAAGCTTTCTTT.